Detailed here is one T cell receptor beta chain. This entry is derived from a study of control samples from healthy donors and cancer patients. The V gene lost 2 bases and the J gene lost 4 bases, with 11 bases spanning the gap. Looked up from germline, CDR1 is MNHEY and CDR2 is SVGEGT. The CDR3 extends over 14 amino acids. TCRdb keeps only in-frame clones here, not all; method: immunoSEQ multiplex PCR. The table records 150,000 to 200,000 clones, about nine tenths of them present only once. The V gene is TRBV6-2 or TRBV6-3, the J gene TRBJ1-2; the D gene is possibly TRBD1 (5 bases). The sequenced material came from blood. The TCR comes from a woman under 40 in good health. This chain's CDR3 is CASSYPGLLYGYTF. The CDR3 DNA sequence: TGTGCCAGCAGTTACCCGGGACTCCTCTATGGCTACACCTTC.